The 26 T cell receptor beta chains presented below share a single source sample, sequenced in a study of cytomegalovirus exposure and HLA in healthy donors (dated by TCRdb to between 2016 and 2019). Libraries were built with the immunoSEQ multiplex PCR assay. For the multiplex PCR, a mixture combining 60 forward primers for TCR Vbeta segments and 13 reverse primers for TCR Jbeta segments was used. TCRdb stores this immuneACCESS table with in-frame sequences only. Part of the clones is absent; in the studies checked, under half of the shortfall reflects unresolved V genes, and no reason is known for the rest. The sample profile shows fewer than 250,000 clones; about 87% of them were found once. The ten largest make up 1.3% of the sample. Sequencing used PBMCs. Source of these receptors: a man aged 30 to 39 in good health and CMV-seronegative.

The CDR3 bases are TGTGCCAGCAGTCCTGACAGGCGGACAGATACGCAGTATTTT. Residues: CASSPDRRTDTQYF. The rearrangement uses TRBV7-2 and TRBJ2-3; a possible D gene is TRBD1 (6 bases). V lost 6 bases and J 3 bases, leaving 13 bases between the germline ends. CDR1 and CDR2 from the germline V gene are SGHTA and FQGNSA. This CDR3 spans 14 amino acids.

In the case of this clone: The germline gene is not matched at one end of the junction; a read error may be the cause. The chain has TRBV4-2 and TRBJ2-2; 14 bases fit TRBD2. Germline CDR1 is LGHNA and CDR2 is YNFKEQ. CDR3 size: 19 residues. Here the CDR3 DNA reads TGTGCCGGCAGCCAAGATCCTGGGACTAGCGGGGGGAACACCGGGGAGCTGTTTTTT. Translation gives CAGSQDPGTSGGNTGELFF.

This clone has only a few counts. V is TRBV4-1 and J is TRBJ1-5; a possible D gene is TRBD1 (6 bases). The V gene lost 0 bases and the J gene lost 5 bases, with 20 bases spanning the gap. The CDR3 totals 18 residues. CDR1 is MGHRA, CDR2 YSYEKL, per germline. For the CDR3, the DNA is TGCGCCAGCAGCCAAGAGTGGCGTGAGGGAGGGGGTTATCAGCCCCAGCATTTT. Translation: CASSQEWREGGGYQPQHF.

This clone has just one count. The rearrangement uses TRBV14 and TRBJ2-3, with D possibly TRBD1 on 6 matching bases. There are 18 residues in the CDR3. Germline lookup yields CDR1 SGHDN and CDR2 FVKESK. Trimming took 0 bases from V and 6 from J, leaving 22 bases between them. CDR3 sequence reads: CASSQDRSVAGDGDTQYF. CDR3 coding DNA: TGTGCCAGCAGCCAAGATCGGTCGGTAGCAGGGGACGGGGATACGCAGTATTTT.

The gene calls are TRBV19 and TRBJ1-5; 9 bases fit TRBD1. The germline gives CDR1 LNHDA, CDR2 SQIVND (reference sequence). Unmatched junction bases numbered 9, after V lost 4 bases and J lost 2 bases. There are 17 residues in the CDR3. Here the CDR3 DNA reads TGTGCCAGTAGTAATCCCCGGACAGGGGCCGGCAATCAGCCCCAGCATTTT. This translates into CASSNPRTGAGNQPQHF.

The rearrangement joins TRBV6-6 to TRBJ2-5, with a tentative D call TRBD2 (5 bases). Germline CDR1 MNHNY, CDR2 SVGAGI (reference sequence). Trimming pared 0 bases from V and 5 bases from J, leaving 10 bases between. The CDR3 length is 14 residues. The CDR3 nucleotides read TGTGCCAGCAGTTACTCAGGGAGAGGGGAGACCCAGTACTTC. The encoded protein is CASSYSGRGETQYF.

This clone is a singleton in its sample. The chain carries TRBV27 and TRBJ1-1; D might be TRBD1 (5 bases). The germline V gene encodes CDR1 MNHEY and CDR2 SMNVEV (reference sequence). V gave up 5 bases and J gave up 4 bases, with 17 bases separating them. The CDR3 is 15 residues long. CDR3 sequence (DNA): TGTGCCAGCAGTCGAACCGGGACTAGGGGCACTGAAGCTTTCTTT. Residues: CASSRTGTRGTEAFF.

This chain connects TRBV7-8 to TRBJ2-7; TRBD1 might be the D (5 bases). Per germline, CDR1 SGHVS and CDR2 FQNEAQ. CDR3 length: 13 amino acids. Trimming left V 3 bases short and J 2 bases short, with 8 bases between. The CDR3 DNA reads TGTGCCAGCAGCTTTGGGGCTACCTACGAGCAGTACTTC. Encoded protein: CASSFGATYEQYF.

This chain uses TRBV27 with TRBJ2-7, with D maybe TRBD2 (6 bases). Trimming cost V 6 bases and J 2 bases, with 11 bases left between them. Germline V CDR1 and CDR2: MNHEY, SMNVEV (reference sequence). The length of the CDR3 is 13 residues. The CDR3 reads CASRGLAAYEQYF. Written as DNA, the CDR3 is TGTGCCAGCAGGGGATTAGCGGCCTACGAGCAGTACTTC.

The CDR3 spells CASSRQDSRSYEAFF. The CDR3 nucleotides are TGTGCCAGCAGTAGACAGGACAGCCGGAGTTATGAAGCTTTCTTT. The chain employs TRBV27 and TRBJ1-1; possibly TRBD1 for D (6 bases). Germline CDR1 and CDR2: MNHEY and SMNVEV (reference sequence). The ends were cut back, 5 bases at V and 7 bases at J, with 20 bases in the middle. The CDR3 has 15 residues.

A single count supports this clone. J is TRBJ2-1 and V is TRBV7-8; no reliable D call. The V end was cut by 0 bases, the J end by 1 base, with 10 bases between. Germline CDR1 SGHVS, CDR2 FQNEAQ. CDR3 length: 16 amino acids. CDR3 bases: TGTGCCAGCAGCTTAGCCCGCGTACGGTCCTACAATGAGCAGTTCTTC. Translation: CASSLARVRSYNEQFF.

Note on this clone: An end of the junction differs from the germline gene, which may be a read error. This chain uses TRBV7-8 with TRBJ1-1, with D perhaps matching TRBD1 (5 bases). The CDR3 loop spans 15 amino acids. Germline lookup yields CDR1 SGHVS and CDR2 FQNEAQ. The CDR3 spells CASSSAATANTEALF. CDR3 bases: TGTGCCAGCAGCTCCGCCGCGACAGCGAACACTGAAGCTCTCTTT.

Points on this clone: An end of the junction differs from the germline gene, which may be a read error. The chain uses TRBV5-4 and TRBJ2-7; 8 bases match TRBD1. Germline CDR1 SGHNT, CDR2 YYREEE (reference sequence). The CDR3 spans 13 residues. The chain's CDR3 is CAGSLGATGDGDF. As DNA, the CDR3 is TGTGCCGGCAGCTTGGGAGCGACAGGGGATGGTGACTTC.

The chain employs TRBV6-6 and TRBJ1-4; perhaps TRBD1 as D (6 bases). Trimming shortened V by 5 bases and J by 6 bases, and 10 bases separated the two germline ends. Germline-derived CDR1 and CDR2 are MNHNY and SVGAGI (reference sequence). This CDR3 has 13 amino acids. The CDR3 sequence is CASSKTGYEKLFF. CDR3 nucleotides: TGTGCCAGCAGTAAGACAGGATATGAAAAACTGTTTTTT.

The chain combines TRBV6-5 with TRBJ2-5, with D possibly being TRBD2 (6 bases). Trimming left V 7 bases short and J 8 bases short, with 11 bases between. Germline CDR1 MNHEY, CDR2 SVGAGI. The CDR3 is 11 amino acids. As DNA, the CDR3 is TGTGCCAGCACCGCCGGGACTACCCAGTACTTC. It is translated as CASTAGTTQYF.

V usage is TRBV4-1 and J usage is TRBJ2-1, with 7 bases identical to TRBD1. Germline loops: CDR1 MGHRA, CDR2 YSYEKL. The CDR3 runs to 15 residues. Trimming removed 1 base from V and 8 bases from J; junction bases left unmatched: 8. The CDR3 sequence is CASSQGNDRVYEQFF. The CDR3 nucleotides read TGCGCCAGCAGCCAAGGTAACGACAGGGTCTATGAGCAGTTCTTC.

The chain is built from TRBV5-1 and TRBJ2-5, with 7 bases fitting TRBD2. CDR3 length: 14 amino acids. CDR1 is SGHRS and CDR2 is YFSETQ in the germline V gene. V lost 4 bases, J lost 1 base, and 4 bases stayed unmatched. CDR3 nucleotide sequence: TGCGCCAGCAGCCGGACTAGTTCCCAAGAGACCCAGTACTTC. Translation: CASSRTSSQETQYF.

The chain combines TRBV29-1 with TRBJ1-1; maybe TRBD1 (6 bases). The germline gives CDR1 SQVTM, CDR2 ANQGSEA. Between the trimmed V and J ends, which lost 4 bases and 0 bases, there was a span of 18 bases. This CDR3 has 16 residues. DNA of the CDR3: TGCAGCGTTGTTCTTCGGGGGGGCCCGGTGAACACTGAAGCTTTCTTT. It codes for CSVVLRGGPVNTEAFF.

The chain has TRBV6-5 and TRBJ2-1; 8 nucleotides agree with TRBD1. Germline V lookup: CDR1 MNHEY, CDR2 SVGAGI. The length of the CDR3 is 15 residues. The ends lost 10 bases at V and 5 bases at J; junction bases unmatched: 13. The CDR3 region is CAISRTGTGNNEQFF. CDR3 DNA: TGTGCCATCTCCCGTACCGGGACAGGTAACAATGAGCAGTTCTTC.

This clone turned up a few times. The V gene is TRBV5-5, the J gene TRBJ1-1; 8 bases align to TRBD1. V lost 4 bases and J lost 1; bases outside the gene matches: 12. The CDR3 loop spans 17 amino acids. Germline V gene lookup returns CDR1 SGHKS and CDR2 YYEKEE (reference sequence). CDR3 coding DNA: TGTGCCAGCAGCCCCGAGGGGCAGGGGGCCGAGAACACTGAAGCTTTCTTT. Amino acid sequence: CASSPEGQGAENTEAFF. The full variable domain, completed using reference TRBV5-5 and TRBJ1-1, is DAGVTQSPTHLIKTRGQQVTLRCSPISGHKSVSWYQQVLGQGPQFIFQYYEKEERGRGNFPDRFSARQFPNYSSELNVNALLLGDSALYLCASSPEGQGAENTEAFFGQGTRLTVV.

V usage is TRBV15 and J usage is TRBJ2-3; maybe TRBD2 (7 bases). The germline V and J ends were trimmed by 10 bases and 2 bases, with 16 bases remaining between them. This CDR3 has 14 amino acids. Germline CDR1 reads LNHNV; CDR2 reads YYDKDF (reference sequence). CDR3 DNA: TGTGCCAGTCGAGGGGGGGGGAACACAGATACGCAGTATTTT. This gives the protein CASRGGGNTDTQYF.

The chain recombines TRBV6-1 with TRBJ1-5, with a tentative D call TRBD1 (6 bases). The CDR3 runs 14 residues. CDR1 is MNHNS and CDR2 is SASEGT in the germline V gene. Trimming took 6 bases from V and 9 from J, leaving 18 bases between them. The CDR3 loop reads CASRDSFGSRPQHF. The CDR3 DNA follows: TGTGCCAGCAGGGACAGCTTTGGAAGTAGGCCCCAGCATTTT.

The rearrangement uses TRBV29-1 and TRBJ2-5, with 8 bases lining up with TRBD1. The DNA matches TRBJ2-7 better at its end, which makes the J call doubtful. The CDR3 consists of 14 residues. Germline V lookup: CDR1 SQVTM, CDR2 ANQGSEA. CDR3 amino acids: CSVQRQGQSYEQYF. The DNA for the CDR3 is TGCAGCGTTCAGCGACAGGGGCAAAGCTACGAGCAGTACTTC.

CDR3 bases: TGTGCCAGCAGTGGGGGGAAAGGTCTCTACGAGCAGTACTTC. It codes for CASSGGKGLYEQYF. The rearrangement links TRBV28 to TRBJ2-7; D is perhaps TRBD2 (6 bases). Germline lookup yields CDR1 MDHEN and CDR2 SYDVKM. Trimming pared 5 bases from V and 3 bases from J, leaving 14 bases between. The CDR3 contains 14 residues.

Of note for this clone: The same CDR3 is also encoded by other DNA sequences in this sample. The V call is TRBV6-1, the J call TRBJ2-1, with a weak D call TRBD2 (6 bases). This CDR3 comprises 13 residues. Per the germline V gene, CDR1 is MNHNS and CDR2 is SASEGT. The V end was cut by 3 bases, the J end by 7 bases, with 10 bases between. In DNA, the CDR3 is TGTGCCAGCAGTGATCCTAGCGCTAATGAGCAGTTCTTC. Translated, it gives CASSDPSANEQFF.

This chain links TRBV6-6 with TRBJ2-3; TRBD2 is a possible D gene (6 bases). Deletions cut 4 bases from V and 5 bases from J, with 19 bases between. This CDR3 comprises 16 residues. Germline assignment: CDR1 MNHNY and CDR2 SVGAGI (reference sequence). CDR3 loop: CASSSTSSGGVDTQYF. Here the CDR3 DNA reads TGTGCCAGCAGTTCCACCTCCTCGGGCGGGGTAGATACGCAGTATTTT.